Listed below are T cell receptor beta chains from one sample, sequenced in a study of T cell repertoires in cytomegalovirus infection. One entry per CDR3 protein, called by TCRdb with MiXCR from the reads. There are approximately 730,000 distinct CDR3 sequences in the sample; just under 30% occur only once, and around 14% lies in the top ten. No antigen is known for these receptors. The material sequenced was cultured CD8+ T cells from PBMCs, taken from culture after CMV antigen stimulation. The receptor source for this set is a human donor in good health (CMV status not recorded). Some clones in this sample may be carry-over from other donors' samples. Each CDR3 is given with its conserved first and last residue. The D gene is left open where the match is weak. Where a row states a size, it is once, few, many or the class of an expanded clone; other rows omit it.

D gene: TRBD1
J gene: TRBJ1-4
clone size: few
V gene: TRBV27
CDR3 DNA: TGTGCCAGCAGTTTCGGGACAGGGGGCGCAGAGGAAAAACTGTTTTTT
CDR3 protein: CASSFGTGGAEEKLFF

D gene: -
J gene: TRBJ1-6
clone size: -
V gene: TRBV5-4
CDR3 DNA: TGTGCCAGCAGCTTCGGGCAGAATTCACCCCTCCACTTT
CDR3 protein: CASSFGQNSPLHF

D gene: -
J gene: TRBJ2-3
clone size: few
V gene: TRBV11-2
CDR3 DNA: TGTGCCAGCAGCTTAGTTAGGCGGGGTAGCACAGATACGCAGTATTTT
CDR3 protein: CASSLVRRGSTDTQYF

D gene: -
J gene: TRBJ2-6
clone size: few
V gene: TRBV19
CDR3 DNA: TGTGCCAGTACCCCGTCGGGGTTAGGGGCCAACGTCCTGACTTTC
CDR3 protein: CASTPSGLGANVLTF

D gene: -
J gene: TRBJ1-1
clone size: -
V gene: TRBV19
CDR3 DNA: TGTGCCAGTAAGGAGGGGGGGAGGACTTTCTTT
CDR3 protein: CASKEGGRTFF

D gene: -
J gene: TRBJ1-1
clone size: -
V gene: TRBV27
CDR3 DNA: TGTGCCAGCAGTTCCAGTTTCGGGTTCGCTCCAGCTTTCTTT
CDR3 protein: CASSSSFGFAPAFF

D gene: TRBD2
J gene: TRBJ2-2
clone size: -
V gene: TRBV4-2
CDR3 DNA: TGTGCCAGCAGCCAAGGACCCCTAGCGGACACCGGGGAGCTGTTTTTT
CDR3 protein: CASSQGPLADTGELFF

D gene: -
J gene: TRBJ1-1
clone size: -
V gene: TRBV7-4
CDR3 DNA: TGTGCCAGCAGCTCACGACAAAAAATGAACACTGAAGCTTTCTTT
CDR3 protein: CASSSRQKMNTEAFF

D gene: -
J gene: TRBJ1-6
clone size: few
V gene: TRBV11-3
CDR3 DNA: TGTGCCAGCAGCTCTTGGACAGAGAATTCACCCCTCCACTTT
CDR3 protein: CASSSWTENSPLHF

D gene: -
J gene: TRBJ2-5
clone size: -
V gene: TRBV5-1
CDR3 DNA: TGCGCCAGCAGCTTGGATACAGGAACTCAAGAGACCCAGTACTTC
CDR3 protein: CASSLDTGTQETQYF

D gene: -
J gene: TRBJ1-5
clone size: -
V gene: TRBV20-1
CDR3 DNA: TGCAGTGCCAGAGCCGGGCGTGAGGAGTTCGGCAATCAGCCCCAGCATTTT
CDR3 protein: CSARAGREEFGNQPQHF

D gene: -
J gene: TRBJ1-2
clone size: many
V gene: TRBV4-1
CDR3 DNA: TGCGCCAGCAGCCAAGGATTGGGAGAGTGGGGCTATGGCTACACCTTC
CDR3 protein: CASSQGLGEWGYGYTF

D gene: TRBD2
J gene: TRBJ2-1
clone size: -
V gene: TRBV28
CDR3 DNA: TGTGCCTCGGAACGGGGGGATGAGCAGTTCTTC
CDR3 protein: CASERGDEQFF

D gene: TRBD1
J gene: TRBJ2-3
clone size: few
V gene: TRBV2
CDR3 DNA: TGTGCCAGCAGAGGGACAGTTCAAGATACGCAGTATTTT
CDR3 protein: CASRGTVQDTQYF

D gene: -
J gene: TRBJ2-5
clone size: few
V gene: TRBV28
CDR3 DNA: TGTGCCAGCAGTTTTCCCCCGGGGGCGGTGGAGACCCAGTACTTC
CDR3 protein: CASSFPPGAVETQYF

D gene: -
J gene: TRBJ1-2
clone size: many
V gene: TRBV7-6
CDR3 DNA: TGTGCCAGCAGCCTCGAGACAGGAATCGAGTATGGCTACACCTTC
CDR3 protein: CASSLETGIEYGYTF

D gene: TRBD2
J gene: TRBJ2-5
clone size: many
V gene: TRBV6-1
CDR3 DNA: TGTGCCAGCAGGGGCTCGGTCGGTAGCGGGGTCCAAGAGACCCAGTACTTC
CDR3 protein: CASRGSVGSGVQETQYF

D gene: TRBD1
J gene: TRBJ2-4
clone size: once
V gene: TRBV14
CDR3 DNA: TGTGCCAGCAGCCAAGGCCCTTCGACAGGGATTAGTCTTGCCAAAAACATTCAGTACTTC
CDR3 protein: CASSQGPSTGISLAKNIQYF

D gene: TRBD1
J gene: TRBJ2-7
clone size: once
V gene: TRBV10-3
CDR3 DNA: TGTGCCATCGTAGGGACAGGGACCTACGAGCAGTACTTC
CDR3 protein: CAIVGTGTYEQYF

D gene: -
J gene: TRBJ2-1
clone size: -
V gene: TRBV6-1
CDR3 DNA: TGTGCCAGCAGTACCCTGGGCGGCTACAATGAGCAGTTCTTC
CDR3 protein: CASSTLGGYNEQFF

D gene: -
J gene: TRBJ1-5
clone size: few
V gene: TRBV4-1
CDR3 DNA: TGCGCCAGCAGCCAAGAGGAACTGAGCAATCAGCCCCAGCATTTT
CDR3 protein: CASSQEELSNQPQHF

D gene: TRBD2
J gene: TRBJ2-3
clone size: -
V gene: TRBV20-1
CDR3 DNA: TGCAGTGCTCGAGGACTAGCGGGGACCCGCAATACGCAGTATTTT
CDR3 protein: CSARGLAGTRNTQYF

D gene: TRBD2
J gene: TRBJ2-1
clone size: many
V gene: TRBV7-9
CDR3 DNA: TGTGCCAGCAGCCCCCGGGGGGGCTCCTACAATGAGCAGTTCTTC
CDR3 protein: CASSPRGGSYNEQFF

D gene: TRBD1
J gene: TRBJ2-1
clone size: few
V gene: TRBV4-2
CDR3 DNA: TGTGCCAGCAGCCACCTCAGGGACAGTTACAATGAGCAGTTCTTC
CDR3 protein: CASSHLRDSYNEQFF

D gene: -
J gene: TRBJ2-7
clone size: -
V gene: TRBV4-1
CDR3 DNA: TGCGCCAGCAGCCAAGATTCCAGCGGTGATACCTTATGGGAGCAGTACTTC
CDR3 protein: CASSQDSSGDTLWEQYF

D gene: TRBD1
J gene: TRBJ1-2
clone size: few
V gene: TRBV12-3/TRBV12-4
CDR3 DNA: TGTGCCAGCAGTACCTCGACAGGGTACTATGTTGGCTACACCTTC
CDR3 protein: CASSTSTGYYVGYTF

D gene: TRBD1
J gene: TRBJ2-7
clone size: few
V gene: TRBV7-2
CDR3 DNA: TGTGCCAGCAGCTCTCTAGGTGGGACAGGGGGCTTCGAGCAGTACTTC
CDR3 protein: CASSSLGGTGGFEQYF

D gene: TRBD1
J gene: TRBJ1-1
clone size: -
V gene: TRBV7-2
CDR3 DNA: TGTGCCAGCAGCTGGGACAGCCAGGACACTGAAGCTTTCTTT
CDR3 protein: CASSWDSQDTEAFF

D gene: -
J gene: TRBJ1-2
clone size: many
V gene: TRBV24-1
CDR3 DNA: TGTGCCACCAGTGATTCAGGGATAAGCTATGGCTACACCTTC
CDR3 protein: CATSDSGISYGYTF

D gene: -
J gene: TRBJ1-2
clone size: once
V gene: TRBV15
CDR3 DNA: TGTGCCACCAGCAGAGATCTACGGGATGGCTACACCTTC
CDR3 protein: CATSRDLRDGYTF

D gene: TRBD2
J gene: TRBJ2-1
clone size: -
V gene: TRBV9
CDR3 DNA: TGTGCCAGCAGCCACAGCGGGGGGTCTGGCAATGAGCAGTTCTTC
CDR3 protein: CASSHSGGSGNEQFF

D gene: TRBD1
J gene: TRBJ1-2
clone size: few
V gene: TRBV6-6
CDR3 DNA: TGTGCCAGCAGTTACTCGATCAGGGGGCTTGATGGCTACACCTTC
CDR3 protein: CASSYSIRGLDGYTF

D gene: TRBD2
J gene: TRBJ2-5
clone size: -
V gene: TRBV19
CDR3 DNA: TGTGCCAGTAGTATAGACCGCGGGGGGAACGTAAAGACCCAGTACTTC
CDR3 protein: CASSIDRGGNVKTQYF

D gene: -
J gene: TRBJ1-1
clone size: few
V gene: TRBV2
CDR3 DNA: TGTGCCAGCATCCAGAGGGCTGAAGCTTTCTTT
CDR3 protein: CASIQRAEAFF

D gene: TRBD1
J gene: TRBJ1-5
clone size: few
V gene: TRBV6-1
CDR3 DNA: TGTGCCAGCAGTGAAAGGGGGCCCCAGTATAGCAATCAGCCCCAGCATTTT
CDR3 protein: CASSERGPQYSNQPQHF

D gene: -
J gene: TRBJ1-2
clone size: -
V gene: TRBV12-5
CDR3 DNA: TGTGCTAGTGGTTTGTTTCCGGAAAATGGCTACACCTTC
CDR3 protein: CASGLFPENGYTF

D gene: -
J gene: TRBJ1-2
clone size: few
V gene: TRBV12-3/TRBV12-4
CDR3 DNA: TGTGCCAGCAGTCCAGCCTTTAACTATGGCTACACCTTC
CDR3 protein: CASSPAFNYGYTF

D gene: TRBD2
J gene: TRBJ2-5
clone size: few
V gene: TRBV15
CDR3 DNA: TGTGCCACCAGCCTTGGACTAGCGGGGTTTAAAGAGACCCAGTACTTC
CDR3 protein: CATSLGLAGFKETQYF

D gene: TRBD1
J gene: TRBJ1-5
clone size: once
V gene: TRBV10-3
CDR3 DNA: TGTGCCATCAGTGAATGGGGACAGAGCAATCAGCCCCAGCATTTT
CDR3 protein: CAISEWGQSNQPQHF

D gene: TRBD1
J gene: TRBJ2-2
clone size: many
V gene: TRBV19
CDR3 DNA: TGTGCCAGTAGTACCGGGAGGACAGGGGGCACCGGGGAGCTGTTTTTT
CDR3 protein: CASSTGRTGGTGELFF

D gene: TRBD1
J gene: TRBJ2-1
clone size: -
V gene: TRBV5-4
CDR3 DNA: TGTGCCAGCAGCTTGGAAGACAGGGGGAATAGAAATGAGCAGTTCTTC
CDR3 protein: CASSLEDRGNRNEQFF

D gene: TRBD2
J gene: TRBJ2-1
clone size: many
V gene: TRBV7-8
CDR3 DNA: TGTGCCAGCAGCCCCCGGGGTAGCGGGGGGGCACCAAATGAGCAGTTCTTC
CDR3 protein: CASSPRGSGGAPNEQFF

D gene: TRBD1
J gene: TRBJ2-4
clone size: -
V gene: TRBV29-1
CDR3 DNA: TGCAGCGTGGGGAGAACAGGGGGCGCCGGGGACATTCAGTACTTC
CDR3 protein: CSVGRTGGAGDIQYF